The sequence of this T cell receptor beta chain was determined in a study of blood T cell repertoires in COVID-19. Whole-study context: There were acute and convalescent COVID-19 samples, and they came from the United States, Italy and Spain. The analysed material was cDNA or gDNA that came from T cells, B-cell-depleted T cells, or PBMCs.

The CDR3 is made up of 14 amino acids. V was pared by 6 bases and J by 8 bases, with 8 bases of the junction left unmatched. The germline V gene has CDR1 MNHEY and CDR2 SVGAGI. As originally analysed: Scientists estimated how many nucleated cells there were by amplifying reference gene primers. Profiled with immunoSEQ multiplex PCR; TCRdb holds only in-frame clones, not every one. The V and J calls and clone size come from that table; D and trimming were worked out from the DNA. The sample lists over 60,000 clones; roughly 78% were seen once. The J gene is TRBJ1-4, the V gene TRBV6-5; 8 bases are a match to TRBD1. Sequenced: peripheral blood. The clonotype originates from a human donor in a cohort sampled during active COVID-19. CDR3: CASSLQGAREKLFF. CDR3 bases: TGTGCCAGCAGCCTTCAGGGGGCAAGGGAAAAACTGTTTTTT.